Sequencing of this T cell receptor (beta chain) was carried out in a study of T cell responses to AZD1222 COVID-19 vaccine. Looking at the study overall: Second-dose intervals near 4 or 12 weeks were combined. General study points: Distributed over spike, vaccine-associated CD4 TCRs predominated at 160-218 and 743-854. Donors were mostly white British, more females; clonal diversity possibly underestimated.

The table came from immunoSEQ multiplex PCR; TCRdb's copy has only in-frame clones and leaves some out. Of approximately 110,000 clones in the sample, roughly nine tenths were seen once. CDR1 and CDR2 from the germline V gene are MNHEY and SVGEGT. The CDR3 runs to 14 residues. V was clipped by 2 bases and J by 10 bases, with 12 bases between them. Concerning this clone: Antigen unknown.

This rearrangement joins TRBV6-2 or TRBV6-3 to TRBJ1-6; possible D gene TRBD1, 5 bases. The TCR was taken from an adult in good health. This sample comprised peripheral blood, obtained on day 0 of AZD1222 vaccination. CDR3 DNA: TGTGCCAGCAGTTACGTGTCAGGGTCCTCACCCCTCCACTTT. It specifies CASSYVSGSSPLHF.